The clone carrying this T cell receptor beta chain appeared a few times. Its antigen remains unidentified. The CDR3 loop spans 14 amino acids. V was clipped by 5 bases and J by 10 bases, with 18 bases between them. Germline loops: CDR1 SGHNT, CDR2 YENEEA. This sample stems from a study of T cell repertoires in cytomegalovirus infection. Study in general: Based on public TCR beta signatures, there were indications of CMV infection and of a matching HLA type. Findings of the study overall: Carriers of CMV and the relevant HLA type were discriminated by public TCR beta frequency. HLA-C-restricted CMV clonotypes gave the most frequent clonotype in two of eight donors.

TCRdb processed the reads anew with MiXCR; each CDR3 protein has one entry. Here the sample spans around 530,000 distinct CDR3 sequences, 26% being singletons. The source is a human donor in good health (CMV status not recorded). Some clones in this sample may be carry-over from other donors' samples. J is TRBJ2-1 and V is TRBV11-3; D not certain. What was sequenced was PBMCs. Here the CDR3 reads CASSPSLANREQFF. DNA of the CDR3: TGTGCCAGCAGCCCTTCCCTTGCCAACCGCGAGCAGTTCTTC. The full variable domain, rest sourced from reference TRBV11-3 and TRBJ2-1, is EAGVVQSPRYKIIEKKQPVAFWCNPISGHNTLYWYLQNLGQGPELLIRYENEEAVDDSQLPKDRFSAERLKGVDSTLKIQPAELGDSAVYLCASSPSLANREQFFGPGTRLTVL.